The table lists the clone carrying this TCR beta chain with many counts. Its antigen is as yet unknown. These data come from a study of metastatic and nonmetastatic thyroid tumors. Background on the study: Repertoires from blood and tumor or nodule tissue of malignant and benign thyroid patients were compared. Study findings and constraints: Benign nodules were reported to have significantly lower TCR beta diversity than malignant thyroid tumors, in blood and tumor.

TCRdb re-processed the PCR reads through MiXCR. The sample lists approximately 40,000 clones, 11% occurring once. Treatment of any kind had been given to no patient before thyroid surgery. With 2 bases clipped from V and 3 bases from J, the junction kept 5 bases outside the gene matches. The CDR3 is made up of 17 amino acids. Germline lookup yields CDR1 SGHTA and CDR2 FQGTGA. The chain links TRBV7-3 to TRBJ2-3; 13 bases line up with TRBD2. The specimen was blood. The source is a female donor with papillary thyroid cancer or a benign thyroid nodule (not recorded which). Some clones in this sample may be carry-over from other donors' samples. The CDR3 region is CASSLVGLAGETDTQYF. The CDR3 DNA reads as TGTGCCAGCAGCTTAGTCGGACTAGCGGGAGAGACAGATACGCAGTATTTT.